These 12 T cell receptor beta chains were all obtained from the same sample, sequenced in a study of blood T cell repertoires in COVID-19. Using immunoSEQ multiplex PCR, the repertoire was profiled, and TCRdb retains in-frame clones only, with some absent. The sample contains 250,000 to 300,000 clones, roughly 90% of which appear only once. Specimen: peripheral blood. The receptors come from a woman in her thirties with active or convalescent COVID-19.

The chain combines TRBV6-5 with TRBJ1-3; D remains unclear. Germline CDR1 MNHEY, CDR2 SVGAGI. The germline V and J ends were trimmed by 0 bases and 6 bases, with 6 bases remaining between them. The CDR3 extends over 13 amino acids. This CDR3 is CASSYSAENTIYF. Written as DNA, the CDR3 is TGTGCCAGCAGTTACTCGGCTGAAAACACCATATATTTT.

V and J are TRBV28 and TRBJ2-2; TRBD1 matches at 8 bases. Losses at the gene ends were 6 bases for V and 4 bases for J; bases not matched to a gene: 10. The CDR3 totals 16 residues. Germline CDR1 MDHEN, CDR2 SYDVKM. The CDR3 here is CASRGIRGQGTGELFF. CDR3 bases: TGTGCCAGCAGGGGAATCAGGGGGCAGGGCACCGGGGAGCTGTTTTTT.

The rearrangement links TRBV6-5 to TRBJ1-2; unclear D gene. CDR1 MNHEY and CDR2 SVGAGI come from the germline V gene. V lost 2 bases to trimming and J lost 6 bases, with 16 bases between them. The CDR3 has 15 amino acids. As DNA, the CDR3 is TGTGCCAGCAGTTACACTAGGGCGGGCAACCATGGCTACACCTTC. Amino acids: CASSYTRAGNHGYTF.

This chain links TRBV9 with TRBJ2-7; 8 nucleotides match TRBD1. CDR3 length: 15 residues. Germline values: CDR1 SGDLS, CDR2 YYNGEE. The V and J ends lost 0 bases and 2 bases, in that order; junction bases with no gene match: 4. For the CDR3, the DNA is TGTGCCAGCAGCGTAGGGACAGGGCTAACCTACGAGCAGTACTTC. This codes for CASSVGTGLTYEQYF.

J is TRBJ2-7 and V is TRBV5-4; tentative D call: TRBD1 (5 bases). The V gene's germline CDR1 is SGHNT and CDR2 YYREEE (reference sequence). Trimming took off 0 bases at V and 1 base at J, with 5 bases between the two ends. CDR3 length: 13 amino acids. The CDR3 DNA reads as TGTGCCAGCAGCTTGGACAGGTCCTACGAGCAGTACTTC. This translates into CASSLDRSYEQYF.

This sequence joins TRBV9 and TRBJ1-1; 8 nucleotides match TRBD1. CDR1 and CDR2 (germline): SGDLS, YYNGEE. The V segment lost 0 bases and the J segment 7 bases; nucleotides outside the gene matches: 2. The CDR3 has 13 residues. In DNA, the CDR3 is TGTGCCAGCAGCGTAGAACAGGGGGGTGAAGCTTTCTTT. It yields the protein CASSVEQGGEAFF.

The CDR3 spells CASSSQGWQYF. Written as DNA, the CDR3 is TGTGCCAGCAGTTCACAGGGGTGGCAGTACTTC. The chain combines TRBV6-6 with TRBJ2-7; TRBD1 agrees at 7 bases. After removal of 4 bases from V and 9 bases from J, the junction contained 3 bases not matched to a gene. Germline lookup yields CDR1 MNHNY and CDR2 SVGAGI (reference sequence). The CDR3 covers 11 residues.

The rearrangement joins TRBV25-1 to TRBJ1-2, with a tentative D call TRBD1 (6 bases). The CDR3 covers 14 residues. CDR1 MGHDK and CDR2 SYGVNS come from the germline V gene. Trimming removed 4 bases from V and 6 bases from J, with 15 bases in between. The CDR3 nucleotides are TGTGCCAGCAGTGCCCTGGGGGCAGGAGATGGCTACACCTTC. It yields the protein CASSALGAGDGYTF.

The chain uses TRBV4-3 and TRBJ2-1; 9 bases are a match to TRBD2. The CDR3 is 15 residues long. The germline V gene has CDR1 LGHNA and CDR2 YSLEER. V shed 7 bases and J 9 bases; nucleotides not matched to a gene: 13. Here the CDR3 reads CASNPRAGGRFEQFF. In DNA form, the CDR3 reads TGCGCCAGCAACCCAAGGGCGGGGGGGAGGTTTGAGCAGTTCTTC.

This clone has just a few counts. The chain combines TRBV6-4 with TRBJ2-6; the match to TRBD1 covers 8 bases. Trimming removed 6 bases from V and 1 base from J; junction bases left unmatched: 8. The CDR3 covers 17 residues. Germline V CDR1 and CDR2: MRHNA, SNTAGT. DNA of the CDR3: TGTGCCAGCAGCCAAGGACAGGGCGCATCTGGGGCCAACGTCCTGACTTTC. It encodes CASSQGQGASGANVLTF.

This chain connects TRBV4-3 to TRBJ2-1; D unresolved. Deletions cut 0 bases from V and 3 bases from J, with 12 bases between. The CDR3 covers 16 residues. Germline V gene sequence: CDR1 LGHNA, CDR2 YSLEER. The CDR3 protein is CASSQDLAIFYNEQFF. CDR3 nucleotides: TGCGCCAGCAGCCAAGATCTGGCAATTTTCTACAATGAGCAGTTCTTC.

V and J are TRBV7-8 and TRBJ1-2; D is undetermined. The CDR3 is 14 amino acids. Germline CDR1 SGHVS, CDR2 FQNEAQ. The V and J ends lost 5 bases and 2 bases respectively, with 12 bases between them. The CDR3 region has the DNA TGTGCCAGCAGCCCGGGATCCCTCAACTATGGCTACACCTTC. Its translation is CASSPGSLNYGYTF.